Shown below are 11 T cell receptor beta chains from a single sample sequenced in a study of CD8 T cells in ankylosing spondylitis. Using its own MiXCR run on the 5' RACE reads, TCRdb lists one record per CDR3 protein. The sample lists approximately 140,000 distinct CDR3 sequences, roughly a sixth occurring once. These receptors' antigens are unknown. Broader study findings: A TCR beta motif of under 10 highly homologous variants appeared characteristic of ankylosing spondylitis blood.

Sequences were obtained from blood, either unsorted or a sorted T cell fraction (not recorded which). These receptors all come from a male donor with ankylosing spondylitis.

This clonotype was observed at least ten times. The chain combines TRBV7-9 with TRBJ1-2, with TRBD1 matching over 10 bases. The CDR3 loop spans 17 amino acids. V shed 4 bases, J shed 3 bases, and the junction held 11 bases outside the gene matches. CDR1 is SEHNR, CDR2 FQNEAQ, per germline (reference sequence). CDR3 loop: CASSSSPGQGIDYGYTF. In nucleotides, the CDR3 is TGTGCCAGCAGCTCTTCCCCGGGACAGGGGATCGACTATGGCTACACCTTC.

In this sample, this clonotype turned up many times. The chain links TRBV7-9 to TRBJ1-1; D not resolved. This CDR3 is 14 amino acids long. Germline lookup yields CDR1 SEHNR and CDR2 FQNEAQ (reference sequence). With 1 base removed from V and 4 bases from J, the gap between germline ends came to 10 bases. CDR3: CASSLVQVGTEAFF. The CDR3 coding sequence is TGTGCCAGCAGCTTAGTCCAGGTTGGCACTGAAGCTTTCTTT.

The CDR3 DNA is TGTGCCACCAGCAGAGGGGCGGGGGATCAGTTCTTC. Translating it yields CATSRGAGDQFF. The rearrangement links TRBV15 to TRBJ2-1; 7 bases line up with TRBD2. From germline, CDR1 is LNHNV and CDR2 YYDKDF (reference sequence). V gave up 1 base and J gave up 13 bases; unmatched junction bases: 4. The CDR3 totals 12 residues. Based on the CDR3 plus reference TRBV15 and TRBJ2-1, the full variable domain is DAMVIQNPRYQVTQFGKPVTLSCSQTLNHNVMYWYQQKSSQAPKLLFHYYDKDFNNEADTPDNFQSRRPNTSFCFLDIRSPGLGDTAMYLCATSRGAGDQFFGPGTRLTVL.

The chain recombines TRBV29-1 with TRBJ2-7; the D gene could be TRBD1 or TRBD2 (6 bases each). Germline V gene lookup returns CDR1 SQVTM and CDR2 ANQGSEA. This CDR3 comprises 10 residues. The CDR3 reads CVAGGNEQYF. In nucleotides, the CDR3 is TGCGTGGCCGGGGGCAACGAGCAGTACTTC.

The chain carries TRBV14 and TRBJ1-5; no clear D gene. V was trimmed by 3 bases and J by 9 bases, leaving 9 bases between them. Germline lookup yields CDR1 SGHDN and CDR2 FVKESK. CDR3 length: 12 residues. CDR3 sequence reads: CASSQGFGPQHF. The CDR3 DNA reads as TGTGCCAGCAGCCAGGGTTTCGGGCCCCAGCATTTT.

This clonotype was seen more than once but under ten times. The chain links TRBV4-1 to TRBJ1-5, with a possible D match to TRBD1 (6 bases). Germline V gene data show CDR1 as MGHRA and CDR2 as YSYEKL. The V gene lost 3 bases and the J gene lost 2 bases, with 17 bases spanning the gap. The CDR3 consists of 17 residues. The CDR3 loop is CASSHTARGRGNQPQHF. The CDR3 nucleotides read TGCGCCAGCAGCCATACCGCCCGGGGGCGAGGCAATCAGCCCCAGCATTTT.

This clonotype was counted at least ten times. J is TRBJ2-1 and V is TRBV12-3 or TRBV12-4, with 7 bases lining up with TRBD2. The length of the CDR3 is 15 residues. V dropped 5 bases and J dropped 3; count of bases not matched to a gene: 7. The CDR3 DNA reads TGTGCCAGCAGTCCCCTAGCGGAGTTCTACAATGAGCAGTTCTTC. It codes for CASSPLAEFYNEQFF.

There are a few counts of this clonotype. V and J are TRBV9 and TRBJ2-3; no definite D call. The CDR3 is 14 residues long. Germline V gene data show CDR1 as SGDLS and CDR2 as YYNGEE. V was pared by 0 bases and J by 6 bases, with 11 bases between. Here the CDR3 DNA reads TGTGCCAGCAGCGTAGTCCAGGCCGCGGATACGCAGTATTTT. Translation gives CASSVVQAADTQYF.

This chain connects TRBV7-8 to TRBJ2-2, with 9 bases aligning to TRBD2. In germline, CDR1 is SGHVS, CDR2 FQNEAQ. The trim removed 6 bases at V and 5 bases at J, leaving 10 bases unmatched. The length of the CDR3 is 16 residues. The CDR3 DNA is TGTGCCAGCAGGCCCCCGCGGGAGGGCCGGACCGGGGAGCTGTTTTTT. Translated: CASRPPREGRTGELFF. Full variable domain (rest looked up from reference TRBV7-8 and TRBJ2-2): GAGVSQSPRYKVAKRGQDVALRCDPISGHVSLFWYQQALGQGPEFLTYFQNEAQLDKSGLPSDRFFAERPEGSVSTLKIQRTQQEDSAVYLCASRPPREGRTGELFFGEGSRLTVL.

V and J are TRBV7-9 and TRBJ1-1; D not resolved. The CDR3 is made up of 14 amino acids. Trimming removed 5 bases at V and 1 base at J, with 11 bases between. Germline lookup yields CDR1 SEHNR and CDR2 FQNEAQ (reference sequence). CDR3 nucleotide sequence: TGTGCCAGCAGCCGAGTTCATGGGAACACTGAAGCTTTCTTT. Its protein is CASSRVHGNTEAFF.

The rearrangement uses TRBV14 and TRBJ2-1; D not certain. V was pared by 0 bases and J by 12 bases, with 12 bases between. This CDR3 spans 13 amino acids. Germline CDR1 and CDR2: SGHDN and FVKESK. The CDR3 here is CASSQEWPWGQFF. CDR3 DNA sequence: TGTGCCAGCAGCCAAGAATGGCCCTGGGGGCAGTTCTTC. Together with reference TRBV14 and TRBJ2-1, the CDR3 gives the full variable domain: EAGVTQFPSHSVIEKGQTVTLRCDPISGHDNLYWYRRVMGKEIKFLLHFVKESKQDESGMPNNRFLAERTGGTYSTLKVQPAELEDSGVYFCASSQEWPWGQFFGPGTRLTVL.